The 24 T cell receptor beta chains below come from one sample, sequenced in a study of blood T cell repertoires in COVID-19. TCRdb keeps only in-frame clones here, not all; method: immunoSEQ multiplex PCR. This sample has 100,000 to 150,000 clones, with around four fifths found just once. The sample was peripheral blood. The receptors stem from a man between 35 and 55 years old with active or convalescent COVID-19.

The chain recombines TRBV7-2 with TRBJ2-1, with D possibly being TRBD2 (5 bases). The germline V and J ends were trimmed by 1 base and 7 bases, with 17 bases remaining between them. The CDR3 extends over 16 amino acids. Germline lookup yields CDR1 SGHTA and CDR2 FQGNSA. The CDR3, as DNA: TGTGCCAGCAGCTTAGATGTAGGCAGCGGATGGAATGAGCAGTTCTTC. This encodes CASSLDVGSGWNEQFF. Full variable domain (outside the CDR3, taken from reference TRBV7-2 and TRBJ2-1): GAGVSQSPSNKVTEKGKDVELRCDPISGHTALYWYRQSLGQGLEFLIYFQGNSAPDKSGLPSDRFSAERTGGSVSTLTIQRTQQEDSAVYLCASSLDVGSGWNEQFFGPGTRLTVL.

This chain uses TRBV3-1 (or the pseudogene TRBV3-2) with TRBJ1-2; 7 nucleotides match TRBD1. The germline CDR1 and CDR2 sequences are LGHDT and YNNKEL (reference sequence). The CDR3 loop spans 14 amino acids. V trimming: 4 bases; J trimming: 2 bases; junction bases outside the gene matches: 4. The CDR3, as DNA: TGTGCCAGCAGCCTCGCAGGGGGAAACTATGGCTACACCTTC. Protein product: CASSLAGGNYGYTF.

The chain has TRBV6-5 and TRBJ1-5, with D possibly TRBD1 on 6 matching bases. Germline V gene data show CDR1 as MNHEY and CDR2 as SVGAGI. V lost 0 bases and J 3 bases, leaving 9 bases between the germline ends. CDR3 size: 15 residues. The CDR3 is CASSYSVGANQPQHF. Here the CDR3 DNA reads TGTGCCAGCAGTTACTCGGTGGGGGCCAATCAGCCCCAGCATTTT.

This chain uses TRBV18 with TRBJ1-1; D might be TRBD1 (5 bases). Germline CDR1 is KGHSH and CDR2 is LQKENI. The CDR3 sequence is 13 residues long. V lost 1 base to trimming and J lost 5 bases, with 8 bases between them. The CDR3 region is CASSPQGWTEAFF. The CDR3, as DNA: TGTGCCAGCTCACCACAGGGGTGGACTGAAGCTTTCTTT.

The V and J genes are TRBV5-1 and TRBJ1-1, with D unresolved. The CDR3 covers 14 residues. V was clipped by 4 bases and J by 0 bases, with 10 bases between them. The germline CDR1 and CDR2 sequences are SGHRS and YFSETQ. The CDR3 DNA reads TGCGCCAGCAGCGGTGCAGTTCTGAACACTGAAGCTTTCTTT. Residues: CASSGAVLNTEAFF.

The chain carries TRBV3-1 (or the pseudogene TRBV3-2) and TRBJ2-7, with D perhaps TRBD1 (7 bases). This CDR3 contains 18 residues. Trimming took 1 base from V and 4 from J, leaving 23 bases between them. Germline-derived CDR1 and CDR2 are LGHDT and YNNKEL (reference sequence). The CDR3 sequence: CASSQAGGGGDSTYEQYF. The CDR3 DNA reads as TGTGCCAGCAGCCAAGCAGGGGGTGGAGGGGATTCCACTTACGAGCAGTACTTC.

This chain uses TRBV3-1 (or the pseudogene TRBV3-2) with TRBJ1-4; D is unclear. The CDR3 spans 12 residues. From germline, CDR1 is LGHDT and CDR2 YNNKEL (reference sequence). Trimming pared 8 bases from V and 8 bases from J, leaving 12 bases between. CDR3 loop: CASGAVEEKLFF. The CDR3 bases are TGTGCCAGCGGAGCCGTCGAGGAAAAACTGTTTTTT.

Note on this clone: Additional DNA sequences in this sample encode the identical CDR3. The chain joins TRBV3-1 (or the pseudogene TRBV3-2) to TRBJ2-7; D unresolved. The germline V gene encodes CDR1 LGHDT and CDR2 YNNKEL (reference sequence). This CDR3 has 11 residues. Trimming removed 4 bases at V and 4 bases at J, with 5 bases between. The CDR3 here is CASSRAYEQYF. The CDR3 DNA reads TGTGCCAGCAGCCGGGCGTACGAGCAGTACTTC.

V gene TRBV7-3 combines with J gene TRBJ1-1; 8 bases map to TRBD1. With 5 bases clipped from V and 4 bases from J, the junction kept 6 bases outside the gene matches. CDR1 is SGHTA, CDR2 FQGTGA, per germline. This CDR3 comprises 14 residues. CDR3 nucleotide sequence: TGTGCCAGCAGCCCCGGACAGGGAAGCACTGAAGCTTTCTTT. As protein: CASSPGQGSTEAFF.

The chain has TRBV6-6 and TRBJ1-3, with D possibly being TRBD1 (6 bases). This CDR3 spans 14 amino acids. Germline CDR1 is MNHNY and CDR2 is SVGAGI (reference sequence). The ends were cut back, 7 bases at V and 2 bases at J, with 12 bases in the middle. The CDR3 spells CASINREAGNTIYF. The DNA for the CDR3 is TGTGCCAGCATTAACAGGGAAGCTGGAAACACCATATATTTT.

The J gene is TRBJ2-1, the V gene TRBV7-9, with 14 bases lining up with TRBD2. V lost 4 bases and J lost 9; bases outside the gene matches: 8. The germline CDR1 and CDR2 sequences are SEHNR and FQNEAQ (reference sequence). CDR3 length: 16 residues. In DNA, the CDR3 is TGTGCCAGCAGCTCGGGACTAGCGGGGGTTCTGGGTGAGCAGTTCTTC. It yields the protein CASSSGLAGVLGEQFF. Looking up the rest from reference TRBV7-9 and TRBJ2-1 gives the full variable domain: DTGVSQNPRHKITKRGQNVTFRCDPISEHNRLYWYRQTLGQGPEFLTYFQNEAQLEKSRLLSDRFSAERPKGSFSTLEIQRTEQGDSAMYLCASSSGLAGVLGEQFFGPGTRLTVL.

This clone was picked up a small number of times. This chain links TRBV7-2 with TRBJ2-7; 11 positions agree with TRBD2. The trim removed 2 bases at V and 4 bases at J, leaving 1 base unmatched. The germline gives CDR1 SGHTA, CDR2 FQGNSA. The CDR3 contains 14 residues. The CDR3 DNA is TGTGCCAGCAGCTTACTAGCGGGGGGTTACGAGCAGTACTTC. It specifies CASSLLAGGYEQYF.

J is TRBJ2-3 and V is TRBV7-2; unclear D gene. The CDR3 length is 14 residues. Germline CDR1 is SGHTA and CDR2 is FQGNSA. V was trimmed by 6 bases and J by 1 base, leaving 11 bases between them. The DNA of the CDR3 is TGTGCCAGCAGTTCCGCGAGCGGCACAGATACGCAGTATTTT. As protein: CASSSASGTDTQYF.

The rearrangement uses TRBV19 and TRBJ1-6; D gene unclear. Germline assignment: CDR1 LNHDA and CDR2 SQIVND (reference sequence). The V and J ends lost 7 bases and 7 bases respectively, with 17 bases between them. The CDR3 totals 15 residues. CDR3 sequence reads: CASTTGRRVNSPLHF. The CDR3 DNA is TGTGCCAGTACTACGGGGAGGCGTGTAAATTCACCCCTCCACTTT.

This clone has only a few counts. This rearrangement joins TRBV9 to TRBJ1-6; D remains ambiguous. Germline V gene sequence: CDR1 SGDLS, CDR2 YYNGEE. Trimming stripped 0 bases from V and 6 bases from J, with 7 bases between. The CDR3 runs 14 residues. This CDR3 is CASSVDPGNSPLHF. CDR3 DNA sequence: TGTGCCAGCAGCGTAGACCCGGGTAATTCACCCCTCCACTTT.

At least ten counts were recorded for this clone. Other DNA sequences of this sample code for an identical CDR3. The J gene is TRBJ2-3, the V gene TRBV6-5; D ambiguous. CDR3 length: 11 residues. CDR1 and CDR2 (germline): MNHEY, SVGAGI. V was clipped by 6 bases and J by 5 bases, with 6 bases between them. The CDR3 here is CASRSRDTQYF. The CDR3 nucleotides read TGTGCCAGCAGGTCTAGAGATACGCAGTATTTT.

J is TRBJ2-5 and V is TRBV18; tentatively, D is TRBD1 (6 bases). This CDR3 is built from 16 residues. Germline values: CDR1 KGHSH, CDR2 LQKENI. Trimming stripped 3 bases from V and 2 bases from J, with 16 bases between. The CDR3, as DNA: TGTGCCAGCTCACCGCTTTTACAGGGATTACAAGAGACCCAGTACTTC. Protein product: CASSPLLQGLQETQYF.

The chain is built from TRBV2 and TRBJ2-7; 8 bases match TRBD1. Germline CDR1 is SNHLY and CDR2 is FYNNEI. V gave up 10 bases and J gave up 3 bases; unmatched junction bases: 20. The CDR3 is made up of 17 amino acids. The CDR3 region is CATKSGQGGSGHYEQYF. The CDR3 nucleotides read TGTGCCACCAAATCCGGACAGGGTGGCTCTGGGCACTACGAGCAGTACTTC.

The V call is TRBV5-4, the J call TRBJ1-1; unclear D gene. This CDR3 has 13 amino acids. Germline CDR1 and CDR2: SGHNT and YYREEE (reference sequence). V gave up 3 bases and J gave up 2 bases, with 8 bases separating them. Here the CDR3 DNA reads TGTGCCAGCAGCTCAGGATCTAACACTGAAGCTTTCTTT. It specifies CASSSGSNTEAFF. Variable domain in full (rest from reference TRBV5-4 and TRBJ1-1): ETGVTQSPTHLIKTRGQQVTLRCSSQSGHNTVSWYQQALGQGPQFIFQYYREEENGRGNFPPRFSGLQFPNYSSELNVNALELDDSALYLCASSSGSNTEAFFGQGTRLTVV.

This chain connects TRBV2 to TRBJ2-5; possibly TRBD2 for D (7 bases). Per germline, CDR1 SNHLY and CDR2 FYNNEI. Trimming left V 10 bases short and J 1 base short, with 16 bases between. The length of the CDR3 is 14 residues. CDR3: CANSDGGLQETQYF. The DNA of the CDR3 is TGTGCCAACAGCGACGGGGGGCTCCAAGAGACCCAGTACTTC.

V usage is TRBV7-3 and J usage is TRBJ2-3; TRBD1 is a possible D gene (6 bases). CDR1 and CDR2 from the germline V gene are SGHTA and FQGTGA. CDR3 length: 13 residues. The V end was cut by 4 bases, the J end by 3 bases, with 8 bases between. CDR3 sequence (DNA): TGTGCCAGCAGCTGGACAGATACAGATACGCAGTATTTT. It is translated as CASSWTDTDTQYF.

This clone showed up many times. The rearrangement uses TRBV7-9 and TRBJ2-3, with D possibly being TRBD1 (7 bases). V was trimmed by 5 bases and J by 6 bases, leaving 27 bases between them. This CDR3 has 18 amino acids. Germline V lookup: CDR1 SEHNR, CDR2 FQNEAQ (reference sequence). The CDR3 here is CASSRLGGYREAKDTQYF. The CDR3, as DNA: TGTGCCAGCAGCCGTTTAGGGGGCTACAGGGAGGCAAAGGATACGCAGTATTTT.

This chain uses TRBV2 with TRBJ1-5; D might be TRBD1 (6 bases). CDR1 is SNHLY, CDR2 FYNNEI, per germline. Trimming shortened V by 6 bases and J by 0 bases, and 15 bases separated the two germline ends. The CDR3 length is 16 residues. CDR3 protein: CASRGGMVVSNQPQHF. In nucleotides, the CDR3 is TGTGCCAGCAGAGGGGGAATGGTAGTTAGCAATCAGCCCCAGCATTTT.

The V gene is TRBV11-2, the J gene TRBJ1-4; no reliable D call. The germline V gene has CDR1 SGHAT and CDR2 FQNNGV. Trimming removed 2 bases at V and 0 bases at J, with 7 bases between. CDR3 size: 15 residues. CDR3 loop: CASSLYSATNEKLFF. In nucleotides, the CDR3 is TGTGCCAGCAGCTTATATAGTGCAACTAATGAAAAACTGTTTTTT.